This T cell receptor beta chain was sequenced for a study of shared clonotypes between healthy human individuals. Some clones are missing from TCRdb's copy, which holds only in-frame ones; the method was immunoSEQ multiplex PCR. The repertoire has about 2.1 million clones, roughly 93% of them found once; the top ten carry around 1.8%. Trimming shortened V by 3 bases and J by 3 bases, and 14 bases separated the two germline ends. The length of the CDR3 is 15 residues. Germline V gene sequence: CDR1 LNHDA, CDR2 SQIVND (reference sequence). The naive CD8 fraction comprised CD45RO-negative cells positively selected for CCR7 and excluded terminally differentiated effector memory CD45RA+ cells.

The receptor was derived from a man between 18 and 29 years old in good health. Some clones in this sample may be carry-over from other donors' samples. Sequencing input: naive CD8+ T cells from PBMCs. The chain couples TRBV19 to TRBJ1-1; D is undetermined. The CDR3, as DNA: TGTGCCAGTAGTATGAGACAACGTTGGGACACTGAAGCTTTCTTT. Protein sequence: CASSMRQRWDTEAFF.